Here is one T cell receptor (beta chain) with its context. Its antigen is currently unknown. The data originate from a study of T-cell memory formation after mild COVID-19. Study background: TCR clustering was largely donor specific.

Overall study findings and caveats: Cross-reactive memory seemingly joined, as some responding clones were found in pre-infection memory. The second-wave clones peaking on day 37 were not confirmed as SARS-CoV-2-specific.

This CDR3 has 13 residues. V lost 7 bases, J lost 4 bases, and 4 bases stayed unmatched. TCRalpha and TCRbeta libraries used 5'RACE with constant-segment primers and UMIs. TCRdb re-analysed the 5' RACE reads in MiXCR, keeping a single row per CDR3 protein. The sample yields roughly 550,000 distinct CDR3 sequences, roughly 20% seen once. The clonotype originates from an adult woman who had mild COVID-19 (a few samples of this study predate the infection). Cell type and time point are not known. The chain employs TRBV12-3 or TRBV12-4 and TRBJ1-5; 7 nucleotides line up with TRBD1. The specimen sequenced was PBMCs or a T cell subset sorted from them (not recorded which). CDR3 loop: CASTGQRNQPQHF. CDR3 bases: TGTGCCAGCACGGGACAGAGAAATCAGCCCCAGCATTTT.